This T cell receptor beta chain was sequenced during a study of neurological immune-mediated disorders. With 10-nucleotide random UMIs, 5'RACE was used to make the cDNA. Each CDR3 protein gets one entry after TCRdb re-called the 5' RACE reads with MiXCR. The sample yields 40,000 to 50,000 distinct CDR3 sequences, 2.5% seen once. This clonotype was counted ten times or more. What it binds is unknown. General study points: Because no CDR3 amino acid sequences were shared across subjects by expanded clones, private repertoires were suggested in all groups. In HTLV-1-associated myelopathy, TCR clonal expansion was greatest, whereas multiple sclerosis had the least, falling below healthy controls. The multiple sclerosis repertoire cluster was not associated with any clinical or MRI feature, with the authors stating that larger cohorts are needed.

CDR1 and CDR2 (germline): SQVTM, ANQGSEA. The V and J ends lost 1 base and 4 bases, in that order; junction bases with no gene match: 8. The CDR3 contains 16 residues. The chain employs TRBV29-1 and TRBJ2-1; TRBD2 agrees at 9 bases. The origin of this receptor is a man aged 30 to 39 with multiple sclerosis. The material sequenced was PBMCs. As DNA, the CDR3 is TGCAGCGTTGAAGGGGTAGCGGGGGAGAGATACAATGAGCAGTTCTTC. It specifies CSVEGVAGERYNEQFF.